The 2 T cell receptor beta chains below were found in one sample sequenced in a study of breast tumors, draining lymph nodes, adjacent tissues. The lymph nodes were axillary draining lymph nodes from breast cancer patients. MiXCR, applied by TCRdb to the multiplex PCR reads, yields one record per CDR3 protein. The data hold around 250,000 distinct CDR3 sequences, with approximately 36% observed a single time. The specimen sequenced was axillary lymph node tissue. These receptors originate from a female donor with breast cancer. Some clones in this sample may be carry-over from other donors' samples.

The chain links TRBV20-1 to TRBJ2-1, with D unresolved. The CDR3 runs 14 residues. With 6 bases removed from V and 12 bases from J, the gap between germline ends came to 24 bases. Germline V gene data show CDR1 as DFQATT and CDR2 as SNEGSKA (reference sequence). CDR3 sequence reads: CSARLPPRTDTQFF. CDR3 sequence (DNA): TGCAGTGCACGACTCCCGCCACGCACAGATACGCAGTTCTTC.

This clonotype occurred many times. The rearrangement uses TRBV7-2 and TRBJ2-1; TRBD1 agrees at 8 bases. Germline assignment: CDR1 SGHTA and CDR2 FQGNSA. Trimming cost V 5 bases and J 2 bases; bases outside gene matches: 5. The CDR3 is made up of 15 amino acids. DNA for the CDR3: TGTGCCAGCAGCCCGACAGGGGTCCCCTACAATGAGCAGTTCTTC. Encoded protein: CASSPTGVPYNEQFF.